These 11 T cell receptor beta chains were all obtained from the same sample, sequenced in a study of T cell responses to AZD1222 COVID-19 vaccine. Generated by immunoSEQ multiplex PCR, the TCRdb table keeps only in-frame clones and is missing some. The sample records 83,000 or so clones, around nine tenths being singletons. The material sequenced was peripheral blood, taken 28 days after the second AZD1222 dose. These receptors all come from an adult who received the AZD1222 COVID-19 vaccine.

The rearrangement joins TRBV28 to TRBJ2-5; possible D gene TRBD2, 5 bases. From germline, CDR1 is MDHEN and CDR2 SYDVKM. V dropped 3 bases and J dropped 0 bases, with 5 bases sitting between them. CDR3 length: 13 residues. CDR3 residues: CASSLTNQETQYF. The CDR3 coding sequence is TGTGCCAGCAGTTTGACTAACCAAGAGACCCAGTACTTC.

This rearrangement joins TRBV6-4 to TRBJ2-6; a weak D match, TRBD2 (6 bases). The germline gives CDR1 MRHNA, CDR2 SNTAGT. V lost 6 bases and J lost 4, with 13 bases in between. This CDR3 has 15 residues. The CDR3 DNA sequence: TGTGCCAGCAGCGCCAGGGCGGGGGGGGCCAACGTCCTGACTTTC. Encoded protein: CASSARAGGANVLTF.

The rearrangement joins TRBV27 to TRBJ1-6, with unresolved D. V was trimmed by 6 bases and J by 14 bases, leaving 11 bases between them. CDR1 and CDR2 from the germline V gene are MNHEY and SMNVEV (reference sequence). The CDR3 is 11 residues long. The CDR3 protein is CASRDGLSLHF. CDR3 sequence (DNA): TGTGCCAGCAGGGACGGTTTGTCCCTCCACTTT.

This chain joins TRBV6-1 and TRBJ1-1; D possibly corresponds to TRBD1 (6 bases). This CDR3 contains 17 residues. The V end was cut by 2 bases, the J end by 8 bases, with 24 bases between. Germline CDR1 is MNHNS and CDR2 is SASEGT. The CDR3 spells CASSEIFFGQQGIEAFF. The CDR3 region has the DNA TGTGCCAGCAGTGAAATCTTCTTTGGACAGCAGGGGATCGAAGCTTTCTTT.

This chain links TRBV5-1 with TRBJ1-4, with a possible D match to TRBD1 (6 bases). The V end was cut by 0 bases, the J end by 7 bases, with 13 bases between. The CDR3 runs 15 residues. The V gene's germline CDR1 is SGHRS and CDR2 YFSETQ. CDR3: CASSLVGGALEKLFF. The CDR3 DNA is TGCGCCAGCAGCTTGGTCGGGGGGGCGCTTGAAAAACTGTTTTTT.

Only one count was recorded for this clone. This chain joins TRBV9 and TRBJ2-3; 15 bases fit TRBD2. In germline, CDR1 is SGDLS, CDR2 YYNGEE. Unmatched junction bases numbered 10, after V lost 4 bases and J lost 4 bases. The CDR3 is 18 amino acids. This chain's CDR3 is CASSPTGLAGGLADTQYF. In DNA form, the CDR3 reads TGTGCCAGCAGCCCAACCGGACTAGCGGGAGGGCTAGCAGATACGCAGTATTTT.

For this clone: One end of the junction varies from germline; a read error may be responsible. The rearrangement uses TRBV5-1 and TRBJ1-2, with 7 bases identical to TRBD1. The CDR3 contains 14 residues. Germline assignment: CDR1 SGHRS and CDR2 YFSETQ. The CDR3: CASSLAGQDRSALF. For the CDR3, the DNA is TGCGCCAGCAGCTTGGCCGGACAGGACCGTTCCGCCCTCTTC. Supplemented by reference TRBV5-1 and TRBJ1-2, the full variable domain reads KAGVTQTPRYLIKTRGQQVTLSCSPISGHRSVSWYQQTPGQGLQFLFEYFSETQRNKGNFPGRFSGRQFSNSRSEMNVSTLELGDSALYLCASSLAGQDRSALFGSGTRLTVV.

This chain uses TRBV27 with TRBJ1-4; no clear D. CDR1 is MNHEY and CDR2 is SMNVEV in the germline V gene (reference sequence). CDR3 length: 15 amino acids. Trimming stripped 3 bases from V and 8 bases from J, with 16 bases between. CDR3: CASSLFSQIGEKLFF. Written as DNA, the CDR3 is TGTGCCAGCAGTTTGTTTTCCCAGATAGGCGAAAAACTGTTTTTT.

This clone was seen a single time. The chain links TRBV7-2 to TRBJ2-1; D call uncertain. The CDR3 consists of 13 residues. Germline V gene data show CDR1 as SGHTA and CDR2 as FQGNSA. The V gene lost 7 bases and the J gene lost 6 bases, with 13 bases spanning the gap. The CDR3 DNA sequence: TGTGCCAGCACGTATAGGGCAAGCAATGAGCAGTTCTTC. It encodes CASTYRASNEQFF.

Of note for this clone: The sample has other DNA sequences that encode this CDR3 too. The V and J genes are TRBV19 and TRBJ1-5; possible D gene TRBD1, 5 bases. Trimming removed 5 bases at V and 7 bases at J, with 21 bases between. CDR1 is LNHDA and CDR2 is SQIVND in the germline V gene (reference sequence). This CDR3 spans 16 amino acids. In nucleotides, the CDR3 is TGTGCCAGTAGTGAGGGGCAGGCCACCTACGGGCAGCCCCAGCATTTT. This translates into CASSEGQATYGQPQHF.

This chain links TRBV28 with TRBJ1-5; TRBD1 matches 12 bases. Per the germline V gene, CDR1 is MDHEN and CDR2 is SYDVKM. The CDR3 runs 15 residues. Trimming at V came to 4 bases and at J to 6 bases, leaving 4 bases not matched to a gene. The CDR3 nucleotides are TGTGCCAGCAGTTCCGGGACAGGGGGCGTTCAGCCCCAGCATTTT. Its protein product is CASSSGTGGVQPQHF. Filled out from reference TRBV28 and TRBJ1-5, the complete variable domain reads DVKVTQSSRYLVKRTGEKVFLECVQDMDHENMFWYRQDPGLGLRLIYFSYDVKMKEKGDIPEGYSVSREKKERFSLILESASTNQTSMYLCASSSGTGGVQPQHFGDGTRLSIL.